A selection of T cell receptor beta chains follows, all from one sample in a study of blood T cell repertoires in COVID-19. Method: immunoSEQ multiplex PCR; TCRdb's copy keeps in-frame clones and lacks some. The sample lists about 160,000 clones; 79% were seen once. The sequencing input was peripheral blood. The receptors here all came from a woman aged 60-70 years with COVID-19, enrolled during active disease. The CDR3 runs from the conserved cysteine through the conserved F or W.

15	TRBJ1-5	TRBV6-5	CAATGRVAKDQPQHF
18	TRBJ2-4	TRBV7-8	CASSSSLGGTEAKNIQYF
14	TRBJ1-6	TRBV9	CASSVGTPNSPLHF
13	TRBJ2-1	TRBV7-2	CASSETSGGRQFF
13	TRBJ1-1	TRBV12-3/TRBV12-4	CASSLSLDTEAFF
14	TRBJ1-2	TRBV5-4	CASSLPGGASGYTF
17	TRBJ2-2	TRBV7-9	CASNPTGATLNTGELFF
16	TRBJ2-5	TRBV5-1	CASSLNAGAEGETQYF
15	TRBJ1-1	TRBV28	CASSLVRVENTEAFF
14	TRBJ1-3	TRBV9	CASSSGDSGVTIYF
13	TRBJ2-5	TRBV5-1	CASSPGQQETQYF
12	TRBJ1-1	TRBV7-9	CASSRDSGSAFF
14	TRBJ2-7	TRBV7-2	CASSPRTSGSFIYF
12	TRBJ1-2	TRBV7-9	CASTGQGYGYTF
16	TRBJ2-4	TRBV4-3	CASSQDPGLAKNIQYF
15	TRBJ1-5	TRBV6-5	CASSQTLSGNQPQHF
17	TRBJ1-5	TRBV7-9	CASSSGTGGSSNQPQHF
13	TRBJ2-7	TRBV29-1	CSVEGGSINEQYF
16	TRBJ2-1	TRBV2	CASSETSGRAYNEQFF
15	TRBJ2-6	TRBV10-3	CAISDGGTGANVLTF
12	TRBJ2-7	TRBV7-9	CASSLEGDGQYF
14	TRBJ1-2	TRBV28	CASSAAGGNYGYTF
15	TRBJ1-1	TRBV19	CASSSDRDANTEAFF
15	TRBJ2-3	TRBV28	CASSTWTGKTDTQYF
16	TRBJ1-5	TRBV9	CASRRSPTGPPGPQHF
14	TRBJ2-1	TRBV2	CASSERSSYNEQFF
16	TRBJ1-1	TRBV6-1	CASSEFLVGAGSEAFF
14	TRBJ2-2	TRBV5-1	CASSPDRGTGELFF
15	TRBJ2-2	TRBV5-8	CASSGLASDTGELFF
15	TRBJ1-2	TRBV11-2	CASSLDPLRPGQTSF
13	TRBJ2-3	TRBV6-5	CASRDRGTDTQYF
13	TRBJ2-4	TRBV3-1/TRBV3-2	CASSHSGGNIQYF
15	TRBJ1-3	TRBV2	CASRSDRGPGNTIYF
17	TRBJ2-2	TRBV5-4	CASSLPMGLPNTGELFF
14	TRBJ2-2	TRBV7-2	CASSRTGVGGELFF
15	TRBJ1-5	TRBV28	CASSWGKSSNQPQHF
16	TRBJ2-7	TRBV18	CASSPFPGGGIDEQYF
13	TRBJ2-1	TRBV5-1	CASSLVSYNEQFF
14	TRBJ2-1	TRBV7-9	CASSPITGYNEQFF
12	TRBJ2-7	TRBV6-5	CASSLGTYEQYF
13	TRBJ1-1	TRBV7-6	CASSFDSNTEAFF
17	TRBJ2-4	TRBV6-2/TRBV6-3	CASSYTPPPGRVNIQYF
14	TRBJ2-2	TRBV9	CASSVVQGTGELFF
14	TRBJ2-5	TRBV6-1	CASSYAGMEQTQYF
12	TRBJ1-6	TRBV12-3/TRBV12-4	CASSPRGPPLHF
19	TRBJ2-1	TRBV5-1	CASSIPGLAGGPTPNEQFF
13	TRBJ1-2	TRBV28	CASSFRGAGRWTF
16	TRBJ1-2	TRBV24-1	CATSEDGTGEMRGYTF
16	TRBJ2-1	TRBV6-2/TRBV6-3	CASSPSGSRSYNEQFF
15	TRBJ2-2	TRBV5-1	CASSLLAGDTGELFF
16	TRBJ1-3	TRBV18	CASSPMDRPLGDTIYF
18	TRBJ1-5	TRBV7-8	CASSLGTGVDYSNQPQHF
14	TRBJ1-1	TRBV5-1	CASSQQESRTEAFF
14	TRBJ2-3	TRBV7-2	CASSRGLDTDTQYF